This T cell receptor beta chain came from a study of T cell repertoires in cytomegalovirus infection. As for the study in general: The public TCR beta signatures pointed to both CMV infection and matching HLA type.

TCRdb reanalysed the reads using MiXCR and keeps one entry per CDR3 protein. Among approximately 700,000 distinct CDR3 sequences listed, 35% to 45% were seen once. General study findings and limits: The response measured ex vivo was dominated by TCR beta clonotypes (HLA-C-restricted and CMV-specific).

The length of the CDR3 is 13 residues. V was clipped by 2 bases and J by 4 bases, with 7 bases between them. Germline CDR1 reads KGHDR; CDR2 reads SFDVKD. This clonotype appeared a few times. The antigen is unknown. The TCR sequence derives from a human donor in good health (CMV status not recorded). Some clones in this sample may be carry-over from other donors' samples. Sequenced sample: PBMCs. The chain recombines TRBV24-1 with TRBJ1-1; no firm D call. The CDR3, as DNA: TGTGCCACCAGTGATTCCCTGGCCACTGAAGCTTTCTTT. This gives the protein CATSDSLATEAFF.